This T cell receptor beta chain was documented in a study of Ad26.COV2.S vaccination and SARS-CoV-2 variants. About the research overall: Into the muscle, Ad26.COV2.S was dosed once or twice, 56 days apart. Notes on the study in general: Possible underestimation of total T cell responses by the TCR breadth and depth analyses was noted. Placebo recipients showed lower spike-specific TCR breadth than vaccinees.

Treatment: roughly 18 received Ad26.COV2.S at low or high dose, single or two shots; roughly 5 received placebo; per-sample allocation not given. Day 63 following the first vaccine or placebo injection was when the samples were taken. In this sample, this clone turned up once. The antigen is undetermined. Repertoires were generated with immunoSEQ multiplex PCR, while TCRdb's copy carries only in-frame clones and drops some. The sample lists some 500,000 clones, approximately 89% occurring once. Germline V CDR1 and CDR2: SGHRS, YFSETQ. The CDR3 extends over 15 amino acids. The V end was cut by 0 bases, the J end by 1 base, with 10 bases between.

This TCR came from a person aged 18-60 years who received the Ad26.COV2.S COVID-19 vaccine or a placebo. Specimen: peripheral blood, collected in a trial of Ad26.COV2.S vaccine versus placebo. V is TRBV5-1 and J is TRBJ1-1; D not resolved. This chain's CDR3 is CASSLGSPGNTEAFF. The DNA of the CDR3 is TGCGCCAGCAGCTTGGGATCCCCAGGGAACACTGAAGCTTTCTTT.